This TCR beta chain is from a study of read filtering for tumor transcriptome and immune sequencing. Looking at the study overall: Revised staging placed roughly eight patients in R-ISS I, 15 to 20 in II, about 7 in III. TCR-mapped reads were about 4 to 11 million with IR-seq versus roughly 75 to 1,400 with RNA-seq.

Sampling of bone marrow took place during active disease in every patient. Molecular barcoded adaptors covering alpha/delta and beta/gamma chains were used on around 400 ng RNA. One entry per CDR3 protein results from TCRdb running MiXCR on the reads. The profile shows nearly 60,000 distinct CDR3 sequences, around an eighth of them singletons. This clonotype came up many times. Its antigen is currently unknown. Study conclusions and caveats: Single-read clonotypes: approximately 87% of IR-seq clonotypes (around 3.5% of reads), about 70% of RNA-seq clonotypes (44.6% of reads).

V dropped 1 base and J dropped 3 bases, with 10 bases sitting between them. Germline assignment: CDR1 SGHVS and CDR2 FNYEAQ. The CDR3 length is 15 residues. The rearrangement uses TRBV7-6 and TRBJ1-5; no clear D. The sample was a population of CD138-negative cells sorted from bone marrow. This receptor was taken from a donor at least 40 years old with multiple myeloma. The CDR3 here is CASSLGVAANQPQHF. CDR3 nucleotides: TGTGCCAGCAGCTTAGGAGTGGCGGCCAATCAGCCCCAGCATTTT.